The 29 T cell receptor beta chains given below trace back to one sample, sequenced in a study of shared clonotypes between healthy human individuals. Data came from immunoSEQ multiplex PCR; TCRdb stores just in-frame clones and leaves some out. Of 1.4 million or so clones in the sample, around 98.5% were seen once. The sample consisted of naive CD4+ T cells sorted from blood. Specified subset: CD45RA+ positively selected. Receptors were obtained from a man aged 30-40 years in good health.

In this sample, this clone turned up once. The chain's CDR3 is CASSPRGNTIYF. The CDR3 bases are TGTGCCAGCAGTCCTCGTGGAAACACCATATATTTT. J is TRBJ1-3 and V is TRBV25-1; D not certain. Deletions cut 5 bases from V and 3 bases from J, with 5 bases between. The CDR3 spans 12 residues. Germline values: CDR1 MGHDK, CDR2 SYGVNS. The whole variable domain, filled in from reference TRBV25-1 and TRBJ1-3, reads EADIYQTPRYLVIGTGKKITLECSQTMGHDKMYWYQQDPGMELHLIHYSYGVNSTEKGDLSSESTVSRIRTEHFPLTLESARPSHTSQYLCASSPRGNTIYFGEGSWLTVV.

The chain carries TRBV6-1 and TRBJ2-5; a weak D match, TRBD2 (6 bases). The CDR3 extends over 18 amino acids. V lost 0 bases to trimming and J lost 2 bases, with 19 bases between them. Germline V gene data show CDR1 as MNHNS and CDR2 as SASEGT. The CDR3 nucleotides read TGTGCCAGCAGTGAAGCCACTAGCCGGGTGGGGAGGCAAGAGACCCAGTACTTC. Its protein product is CASSEATSRVGRQETQYF.

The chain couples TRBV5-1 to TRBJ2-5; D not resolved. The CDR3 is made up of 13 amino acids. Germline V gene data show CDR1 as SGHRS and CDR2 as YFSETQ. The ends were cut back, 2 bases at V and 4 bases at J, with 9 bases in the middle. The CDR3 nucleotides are TGCGCCAGCAGCTTCGACGGCCGAGAGACCCAGTACTTC. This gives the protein CASSFDGRETQYF.

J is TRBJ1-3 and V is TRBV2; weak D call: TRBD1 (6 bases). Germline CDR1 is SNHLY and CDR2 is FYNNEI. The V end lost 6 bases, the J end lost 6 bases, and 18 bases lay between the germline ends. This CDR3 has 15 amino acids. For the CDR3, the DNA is TGTGCCAGCAGGACTGACAGGAACGGGACAAACACCATATATTTT. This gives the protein CASRTDRNGTNTIYF.

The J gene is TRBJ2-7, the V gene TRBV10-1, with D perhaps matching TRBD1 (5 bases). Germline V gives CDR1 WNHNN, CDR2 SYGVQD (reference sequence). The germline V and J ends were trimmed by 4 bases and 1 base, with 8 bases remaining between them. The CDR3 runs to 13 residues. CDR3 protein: CASSGQNSYEQYF. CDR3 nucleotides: TGCGCCAGCAGTGGACAGAATTCCTACGAGCAGTACTTC.

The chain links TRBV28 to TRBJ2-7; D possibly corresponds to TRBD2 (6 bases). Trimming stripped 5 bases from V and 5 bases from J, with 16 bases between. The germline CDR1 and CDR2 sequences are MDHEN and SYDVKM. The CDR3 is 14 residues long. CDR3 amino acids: CASSPWRGGHEQYF. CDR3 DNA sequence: TGTGCCAGCAGTCCCTGGAGGGGTGGCCACGAGCAGTACTTC.

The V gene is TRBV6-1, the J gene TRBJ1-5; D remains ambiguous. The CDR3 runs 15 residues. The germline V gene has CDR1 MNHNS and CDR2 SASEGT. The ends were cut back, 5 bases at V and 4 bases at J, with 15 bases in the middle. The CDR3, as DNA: TGTGCCAGCAGTCCCATCCCGGGAGTGAATCAGCCCCAGCATTTT. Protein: CASSPIPGVNQPQHF.

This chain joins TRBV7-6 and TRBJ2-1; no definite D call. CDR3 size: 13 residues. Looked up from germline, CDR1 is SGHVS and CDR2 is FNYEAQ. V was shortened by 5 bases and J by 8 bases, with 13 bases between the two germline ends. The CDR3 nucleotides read TGTGCCAGCAGCGCCCCCCCTGTCCATGAGCAGTTCTTC. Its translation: CASSAPPVHEQFF.

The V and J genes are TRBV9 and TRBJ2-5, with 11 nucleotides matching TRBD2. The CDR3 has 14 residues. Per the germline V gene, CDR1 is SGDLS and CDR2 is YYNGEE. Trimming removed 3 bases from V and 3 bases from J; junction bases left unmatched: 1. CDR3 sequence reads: CASSGGLAEETQYF. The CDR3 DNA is TGTGCCAGCAGCGGGGGACTAGCGGAAGAGACCCAGTACTTC.

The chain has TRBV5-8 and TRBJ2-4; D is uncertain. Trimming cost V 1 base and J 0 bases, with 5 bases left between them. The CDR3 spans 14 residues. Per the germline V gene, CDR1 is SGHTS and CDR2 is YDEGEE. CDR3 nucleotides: TGTGCCAGCAGCTTGAGACTAGCCAAAAACATTCAGTACTTC. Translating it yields CASSLRLAKNIQYF. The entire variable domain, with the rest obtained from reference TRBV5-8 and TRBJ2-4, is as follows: EAGVTQSPTHLIKTRGQQATLRCSPISGHTSVYWYQQALGLGLQFLLWYDEGEERNRGNFPPRFSGRQFPNYSSELNVNALELEDSALYLCASSLRLAKNIQYFGAGTRLSVL.

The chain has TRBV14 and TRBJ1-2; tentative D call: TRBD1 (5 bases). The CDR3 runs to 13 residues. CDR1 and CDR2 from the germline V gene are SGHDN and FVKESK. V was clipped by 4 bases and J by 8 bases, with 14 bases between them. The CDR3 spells CASSRQGVWGYTF. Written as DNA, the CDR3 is TGTGCCAGCAGCCGGCAGGGAGTTTGGGGCTACACCTTC. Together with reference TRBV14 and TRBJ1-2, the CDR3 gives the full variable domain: EAGVTQFPSHSVIEKGQTVTLRCDPISGHDNLYWYRRVMGKEIKFLLHFVKESKQDESGMPNNRFLAERTGGTYSTLKVQPAELEDSGVYFCASSRQGVWGYTFGSGTRLTVV.

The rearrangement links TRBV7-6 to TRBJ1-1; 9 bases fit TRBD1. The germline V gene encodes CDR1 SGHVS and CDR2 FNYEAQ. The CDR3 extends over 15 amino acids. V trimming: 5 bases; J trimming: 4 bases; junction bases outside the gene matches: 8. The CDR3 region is CASSAPGQGATEAFF. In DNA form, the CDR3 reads TGTGCCAGCAGCGCCCCGGGACAGGGAGCCACTGAAGCTTTCTTT.

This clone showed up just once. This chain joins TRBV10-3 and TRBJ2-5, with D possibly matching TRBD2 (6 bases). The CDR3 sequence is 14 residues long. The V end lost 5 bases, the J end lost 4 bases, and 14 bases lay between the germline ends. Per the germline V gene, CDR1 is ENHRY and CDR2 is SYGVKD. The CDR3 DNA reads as TGTGCCATCAGTCGAGGGACTGGGGGAGAGACCCAGTACTTC. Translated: CAISRGTGGETQYF.

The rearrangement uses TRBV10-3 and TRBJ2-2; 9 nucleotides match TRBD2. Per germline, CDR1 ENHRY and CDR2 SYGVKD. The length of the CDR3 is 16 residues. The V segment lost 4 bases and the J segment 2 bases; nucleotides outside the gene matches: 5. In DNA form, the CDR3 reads TGTGCCATCAGTGTCGGGCTAGCGGGAAACACCGGGGAGCTGTTTTTT. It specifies CAISVGLAGNTGELFF.

The CDR3 loop reads CASSSRTSRSVLNTGELFF. CDR3 DNA sequence: TGCGCCAGCAGCTCTCGAACTAGCAGATCCGTTCTCAACACCGGGGAGCTGTTTTTT. The chain recombines TRBV5-1 with TRBJ2-2; TRBD2 might be the D (6 bases). V shed 3 bases and J shed 2 bases, with 23 bases lying between them. CDR1 is SGHRS, CDR2 YFSETQ, per germline. The CDR3 runs to 19 residues.

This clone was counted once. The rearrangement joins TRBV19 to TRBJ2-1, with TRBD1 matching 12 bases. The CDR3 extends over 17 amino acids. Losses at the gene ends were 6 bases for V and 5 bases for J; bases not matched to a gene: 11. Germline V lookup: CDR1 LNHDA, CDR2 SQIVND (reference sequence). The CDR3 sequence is CASSKTGTGGINNEQFF. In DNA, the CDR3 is TGTGCCAGTAGCAAAACCGGGACAGGGGGCATAAACAATGAGCAGTTCTTC.

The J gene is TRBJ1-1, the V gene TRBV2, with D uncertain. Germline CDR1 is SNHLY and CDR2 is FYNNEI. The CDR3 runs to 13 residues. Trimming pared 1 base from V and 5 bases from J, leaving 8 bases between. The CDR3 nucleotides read TGTGCCAGCAGTGAAGAAAGAGGGACTGAAGCTTTCTTT. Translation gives CASSEERGTEAFF.

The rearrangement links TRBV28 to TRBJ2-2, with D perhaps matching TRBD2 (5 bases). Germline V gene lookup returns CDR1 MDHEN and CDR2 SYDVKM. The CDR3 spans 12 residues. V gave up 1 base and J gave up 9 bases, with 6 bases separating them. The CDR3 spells CASSLLTRELFF. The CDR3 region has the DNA TGTGCCAGCAGTTTATTGACTAGGGAGCTGTTTTTT.

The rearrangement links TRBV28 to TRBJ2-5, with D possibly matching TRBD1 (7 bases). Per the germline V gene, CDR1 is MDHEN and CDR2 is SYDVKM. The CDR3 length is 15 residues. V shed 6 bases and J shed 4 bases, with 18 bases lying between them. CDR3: CASRRGQRIGETQYF. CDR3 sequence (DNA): TGTGCCAGCAGGCGGGGACAGAGGATTGGAGAGACCCAGTACTTC.

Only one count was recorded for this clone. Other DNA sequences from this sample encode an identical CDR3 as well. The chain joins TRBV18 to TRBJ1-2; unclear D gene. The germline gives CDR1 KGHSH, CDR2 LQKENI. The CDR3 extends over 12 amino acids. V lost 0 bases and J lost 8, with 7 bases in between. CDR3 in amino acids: CASSPPVGGYTF. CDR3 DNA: TGTGCCAGCTCACCACCCGTGGGGGGCTACACCTTC.

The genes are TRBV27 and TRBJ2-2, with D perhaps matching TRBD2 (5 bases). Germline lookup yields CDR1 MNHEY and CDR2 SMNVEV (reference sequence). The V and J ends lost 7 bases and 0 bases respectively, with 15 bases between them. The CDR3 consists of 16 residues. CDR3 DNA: TGTGCCAGCACCCTCCTAGCCCCGGCGAACACCGGGGAGCTGTTTTTT. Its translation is CASTLLAPANTGELFF.

The CDR3 region is CASSTAGTPYGYTF. The CDR3 coding sequence is TGCGCCAGCAGCACAGCGGGTACCCCCTATGGCTACACCTTC. J is TRBJ1-2 and V is TRBV4-3; no reliable D call. This CDR3 has 14 amino acids. Trimming removed 5 bases from V and 4 bases from J, with 14 bases in between. Looked up from germline, CDR1 is LGHNA and CDR2 is YSLEER.

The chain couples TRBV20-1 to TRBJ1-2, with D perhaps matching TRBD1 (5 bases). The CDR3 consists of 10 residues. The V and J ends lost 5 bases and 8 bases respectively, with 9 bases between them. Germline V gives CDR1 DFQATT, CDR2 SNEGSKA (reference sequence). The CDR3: CSALGEGYTF. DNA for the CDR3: TGCAGTGCTCTAGGGGAAGGCTACACCTTC.

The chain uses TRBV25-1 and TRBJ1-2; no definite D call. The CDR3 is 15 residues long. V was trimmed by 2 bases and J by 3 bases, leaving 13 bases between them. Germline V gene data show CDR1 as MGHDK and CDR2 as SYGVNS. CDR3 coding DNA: TGTGCCAGCAGTGAACCCGGACCTCGCCACTATGGCTACACCTTC. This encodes CASSEPGPRHYGYTF.

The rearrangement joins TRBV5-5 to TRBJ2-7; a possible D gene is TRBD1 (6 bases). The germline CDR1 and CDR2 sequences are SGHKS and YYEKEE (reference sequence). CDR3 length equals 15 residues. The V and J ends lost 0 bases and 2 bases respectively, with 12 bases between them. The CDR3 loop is CASSLVWGQAYEQYF. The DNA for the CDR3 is TGTGCCAGCAGCTTGGTATGGGGACAAGCCTACGAGCAGTACTTC.

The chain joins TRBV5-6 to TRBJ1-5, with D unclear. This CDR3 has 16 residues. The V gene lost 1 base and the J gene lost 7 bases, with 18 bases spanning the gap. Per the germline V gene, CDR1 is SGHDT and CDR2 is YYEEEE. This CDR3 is CASSLNGPDPIQPQHF. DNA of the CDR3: TGTGCCAGCAGCTTGAACGGGCCGGACCCAATCCAGCCCCAGCATTTT.

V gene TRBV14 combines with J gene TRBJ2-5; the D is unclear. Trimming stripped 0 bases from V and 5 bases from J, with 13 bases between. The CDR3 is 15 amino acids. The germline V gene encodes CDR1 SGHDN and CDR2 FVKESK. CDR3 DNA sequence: TGTGCCAGCAGCCAAGAAGTGACGCGGCAGGAGACCCAGTACTTC. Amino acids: CASSQEVTRQETQYF. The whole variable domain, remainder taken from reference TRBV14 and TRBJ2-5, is EAGVTQFPSHSVIEKGQTVTLRCDPISGHDNLYWYRRVMGKEIKFLLHFVKESKQDESGMPNNRFLAERTGGTYSTLKVQPAELEDSGVYFCASSQEVTRQETQYFGPGTRLLVL.

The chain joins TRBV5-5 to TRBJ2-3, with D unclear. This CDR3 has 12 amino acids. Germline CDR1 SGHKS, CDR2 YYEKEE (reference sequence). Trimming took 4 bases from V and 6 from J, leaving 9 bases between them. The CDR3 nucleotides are TGTGCCAGCAGCCGTTTGAGGGATACGCAGTATTTT. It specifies CASSRLRDTQYF.

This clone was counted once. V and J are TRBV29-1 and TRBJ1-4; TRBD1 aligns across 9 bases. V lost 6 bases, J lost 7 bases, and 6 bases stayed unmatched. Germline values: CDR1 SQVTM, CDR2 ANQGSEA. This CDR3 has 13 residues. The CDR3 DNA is TGCAGCGTCAAACAGGGGGCGAGTGAAAAACTGTTTTTT. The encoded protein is CSVKQGASEKLFF.